What follows are 7 T cell receptor beta chains derived from one specimen sequenced in a study of blood T cell repertoires in COVID-19. Generated by immunoSEQ multiplex PCR, the TCRdb table keeps only in-frame clones and is missing some. The table lists around 320,000 clones, 70% to 90% of them singletons, with around 7.2% in the top ten. Sequencing was carried out using peripheral blood. These receptors all come from a human donor in a cohort sampled during active COVID-19.

This rearrangement joins TRBV9 to TRBJ2-2, with D unclear. Germline V gene sequence: CDR1 SGDLS, CDR2 YYNGEE. The germline V and J ends were trimmed by 3 bases and 2 bases, with 17 bases remaining between them. This CDR3 has 17 residues. CDR3 DNA: TGTGCCAGCAGCGGCAATGAGGCCGAAACTAACACCGGGGAGCTGTTTTTT. Translating gives CASSGNEAETNTGELFF.

This clone was detected only once. V and J are TRBV5-4 and TRBJ1-6, with D possibly being TRBD1 (6 bases). V was clipped by 2 bases and J by 8 bases, with 11 bases between them. Germline CDR1 SGHNT, CDR2 YYREEE (reference sequence). The CDR3 has 14 residues. The CDR3 region has the DNA TGTGCCAGCAGCTTAACAGGGTCTGATTCACCCCTCCACTTT. Its translation: CASSLTGSDSPLHF. Full variable domain (missing parts from reference TRBV5-4 and TRBJ1-6): ETGVTQSPTHLIKTRGQQVTLRCSSQSGHNTVSWYQQALGQGPQFIFQYYREEENGRGNFPPRFSGLQFPNYSSELNVNALELDDSALYLCASSLTGSDSPLHFGNGTRLTVT.

The chain joins TRBV20-1 to TRBJ2-7; 10 positions agree with TRBD2. In germline, CDR1 is DFQATT, CDR2 SNEGSKA (reference sequence). This CDR3 is 15 amino acids long. The junction had 6 bases not matched to a gene; V was cut back by 3 bases and J by 1 base. CDR3 DNA sequence: TGCAGTGCTAGTCCACTAGCGGGGCAATCCTACGAGCAGTACTTC. Its translation is CSASPLAGQSYEQYF.

This clone showed up just once. The J gene is TRBJ1-3, the V gene TRBV12-3 or TRBV12-4; no reliable D call. Trimming cost V 7 bases and J 6 bases, with 10 bases left between them. The CDR3 covers 12 residues. The CDR3 region is CASTLPSNTIYF. The CDR3 coding sequence is TGTGCCAGCACCCTCCCTTCAAACACCATATATTTT.

This sequence joins TRBV6-1 and TRBJ2-7; TRBD1 agrees at 8 bases. The CDR3 has 15 amino acids. The ends lost 1 base at V and 3 bases at J; junction bases unmatched: 5. Germline loops: CDR1 MNHNS, CDR2 SASEGT. The CDR3 sequence is CASSEVGRGLYEQYF. The CDR3 nucleotides read TGTGCCAGCAGTGAAGTGGGCAGGGGGCTCTACGAGCAGTACTTC.

The chain employs TRBV19 and TRBJ1-6; D not certain. The germline V gene encodes CDR1 LNHDA and CDR2 SQIVND (reference sequence). The length of the CDR3 is 13 residues. Trimming stripped 6 bases from V and 9 bases from J, with 12 bases between. The CDR3: CASSSAFSSPLHF. Written as DNA, the CDR3 is TGTGCCAGTAGCTCAGCGTTTAGTTCACCCCTCCACTTT.

J is TRBJ2-5 and V is TRBV6-5; 10 bases line up with TRBD2. The V and J ends lost 10 bases and 5 bases, in that order; junction bases with no gene match: 7. The length of the CDR3 is 13 residues. CDR1 and CDR2 (germline): MNHEY, SVGAGI. CDR3 sequence reads: CATPGLAWETQYF. CDR3 DNA: TGTGCCACCCCGGGACTAGCGTGGGAGACCCAGTACTTC.